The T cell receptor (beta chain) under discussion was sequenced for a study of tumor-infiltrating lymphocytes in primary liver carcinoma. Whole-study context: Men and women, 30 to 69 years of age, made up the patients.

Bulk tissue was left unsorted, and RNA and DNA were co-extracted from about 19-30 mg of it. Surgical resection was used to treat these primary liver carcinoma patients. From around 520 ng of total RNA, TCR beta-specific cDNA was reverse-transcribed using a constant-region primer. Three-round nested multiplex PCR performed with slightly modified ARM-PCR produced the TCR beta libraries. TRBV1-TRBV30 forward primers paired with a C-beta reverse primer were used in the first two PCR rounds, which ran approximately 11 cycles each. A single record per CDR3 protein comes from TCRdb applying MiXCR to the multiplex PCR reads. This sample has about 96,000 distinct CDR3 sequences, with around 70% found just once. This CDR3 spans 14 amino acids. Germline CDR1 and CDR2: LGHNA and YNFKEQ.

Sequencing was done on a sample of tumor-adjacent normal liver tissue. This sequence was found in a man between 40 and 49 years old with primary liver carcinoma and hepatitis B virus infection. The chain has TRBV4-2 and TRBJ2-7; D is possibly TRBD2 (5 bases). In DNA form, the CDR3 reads TGTGCTAACAGCCAAGAAGGGAGCACCTACGAGCAGTACTTC. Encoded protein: CANSQEGSTYEQYF.